A selection of T cell receptor beta chains follows, all from one sample in a study of T cell changes during pregnancy in multiple sclerosis. Method: immunoSEQ multiplex PCR; TCRdb's copy keeps in-frame clones and lacks some. Among around 40,000 clones listed, about 91% were seen once. This specimen consisted of CD4+ T cells from peripheral blood mononuclear cells, obtained before pregnancy. Receptors originate from a female donor with multiple sclerosis, enrolled in a pregnancy study. CDR3s include the opening cysteine and the closing phenylalanine or tryptophan. Fields, in order: D gene, J gene, V gene, clone size, CDR3 DNA, CDR3 protein. The D gene is left open where the match is weak. The size field is filled for only some rows; it gives once, few, many or a size class.

. TRBJ2-5 TRBV7-3 . TGTGCCAGCAGCCAAGATATAGGACTTAAAGAGACCCAGTACTTC CASSQDIGLKETQYF
TRBD1 TRBJ2-5 TRBV27 . TGTGCCAGCAGTTTATCGAGACAGGGGTTCGAAGGACAGTACTTC CASSLSRQGFEGQYF
. TRBJ1-6 TRBV5-4 . TGTGCCAGCAGCTTGGGGTCGAGCGGCGTCAAAAATTCACCCCTCCACTTT CASSLGSSGVKNSPLHF
. TRBJ1-3 TRBV4-3 . TGCGCCAGCAGCTCCCGTCCTGGAAACACCATATATTTT CASSSRPGNTIYF
TRBD1 TRBJ1-1 TRBV30 few TGTGCCTGGAGCCTCCCTCAGGGGGGCAGCCCTGAAGCTTTCTTT CAWSLPQGGSPEAFF
TRBD1 TRBJ2-5 TRBV19 . TGTGCCAGTAGTGTACAGGGGGCGAGGGAGACCCAGTACTTC CASSVQGARETQYF
TRBD1 TRBJ1-3 TRBV18 . TGTGCCAGCTCACCAAATGGACAGGGTGAGGGGAACACCATATATTTT CASSPNGQGEGNTIYF
TRBD1 TRBJ1-2 TRBV2 . TGTGCCAGCAGTGATCAAACAGGGGTTCGGTTCTATGGCTACACCTTC CASSDQTGVRFYGYTF
. TRBJ2-3 TRBV5-1 . TGCGCCAGCAGCTTGGATGGCAGTAACACAGATACGCAGTATTTT CASSLDGSNTDTQYF
. TRBJ2-5 TRBV5-6 . TGTGCCAGCAGCTTGCTAGGTTGGGAGCAGTACTTC CASSLLGWEQYF
TRBD2 TRBJ2-3 TRBV6-1 . TGTGCCAGCAGTGAAGTACTAGCGGCGCGAGATACGCAGTATTTT CASSEVLAARDTQYF
TRBD1 TRBJ2-3 TRBV10-2 . TGCGCCAGCAGTGAGTCCGGACAGGGGAGGAGAAGGTCAGATACGCAGTATTTT CASSESGQGRRRSDTQYF
TRBD1 TRBJ1-1 TRBV19 . TGTGCCACTCAGGACAGGGGGTTTGACGCTTTCTTT CATQDRGFDAFF
TRBD1 TRBJ2-7 TRBV7-2 once TGTGCCAGCAGCTTAGCCGGGACAGGGAGCTACGAGCAGTACTTC CASSLAGTGSYEQYF
. TRBJ2-7 TRBV11-3 . TGTGCCAGCAGCTTAGATCTAGTTGGCGAGCAGTACTTC CASSLDLVGEQYF
. TRBJ2-5 TRBV7-2 . TGTGCCAGCAGCTTAACGGGATCTGGAGAGACCCAGTACTTC CASSLTGSGETQYF
TRBD1 TRBJ1-5 TRBV25-1 . TGTGCCAGCAGTGAGCCAGGGGGGTTTCAGCCCCAGCATTTT CASSEPGGFQPQHF
TRBD1 TRBJ2-3 TRBV6-6 . TGTGCCAGCAGGACAGGGGATACGCAGTATTTT CASRTGDTQYF
. TRBJ2-7 TRBV4-1 . TGCGCCAGCAGCCCCTACCTACAGTCTTGGGTAGAGCAGTACTTC CASSPYLQSWVEQYF
. TRBJ2-2 TRBV4-3 . TGCGCCAGCAGCCAAGGGGCAGCGAACACCGGGGAGCTGTTTTTT CASSQGAANTGELFF
TRBD1 TRBJ2-2 TRBV6-6 . TGTGCCAGCGGGGACAGGGAGAACACCGGGGAGCTGTTTTTT CASGDRENTGELFF
TRBD2 TRBJ2-4 TRBV4-2 few TGTGCCAGCAGCCAAGCTAGCGGGGTCTTTGTCATTCAGTACTTC CASSQASGVFVIQYF
TRBD1 TRBJ1-1 TRBV5-1 once TGCGCCAGCCACAGGGGGCCGGGCACTGAAGCTTTCTTT CASHRGPGTEAFF
TRBD1 TRBJ1-1 TRBV6-6 . TGTGCCAGCAGACACCAGGGGGTGAACACTGAAGCTTTCTTT CASRHQGVNTEAFF
. TRBJ1-2 TRBV4-3 once TGCGCCAGCAGCCAAGATCGCGGCGGCGGCTGGGGCTACACCTTC CASSQDRGGGWGYTF
TRBD1 TRBJ2-1 TRBV5-1 . TGCGCCAGCAGCTTGGACACAGGGGTCAATGAGCAGTTCTTC CASSLDTGVNEQFF
. TRBJ1-5 TRBV29-1 . TGCAGCGTCTCACAGGGCTTCCGGGGCAATCAGCCCCAGCATTTT CSVSQGFRGNQPQHF